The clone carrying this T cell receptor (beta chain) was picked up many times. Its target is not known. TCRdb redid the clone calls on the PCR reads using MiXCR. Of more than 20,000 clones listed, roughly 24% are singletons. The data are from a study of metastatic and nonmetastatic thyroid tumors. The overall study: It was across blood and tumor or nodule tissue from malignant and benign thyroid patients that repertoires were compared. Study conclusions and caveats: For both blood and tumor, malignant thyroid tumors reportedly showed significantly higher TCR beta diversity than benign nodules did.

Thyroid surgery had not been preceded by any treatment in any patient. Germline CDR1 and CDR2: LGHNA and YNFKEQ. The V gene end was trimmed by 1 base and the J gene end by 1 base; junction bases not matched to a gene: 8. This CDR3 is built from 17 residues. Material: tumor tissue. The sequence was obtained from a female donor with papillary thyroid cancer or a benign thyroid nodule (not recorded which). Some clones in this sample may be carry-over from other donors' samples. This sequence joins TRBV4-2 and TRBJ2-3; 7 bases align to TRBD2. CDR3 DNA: TGTGCCAGCAGCCAAGCTTCTTCGGCGGGGGGCACAGATACGCAGTATTTT. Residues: CASSQASSAGGTDTQYF.